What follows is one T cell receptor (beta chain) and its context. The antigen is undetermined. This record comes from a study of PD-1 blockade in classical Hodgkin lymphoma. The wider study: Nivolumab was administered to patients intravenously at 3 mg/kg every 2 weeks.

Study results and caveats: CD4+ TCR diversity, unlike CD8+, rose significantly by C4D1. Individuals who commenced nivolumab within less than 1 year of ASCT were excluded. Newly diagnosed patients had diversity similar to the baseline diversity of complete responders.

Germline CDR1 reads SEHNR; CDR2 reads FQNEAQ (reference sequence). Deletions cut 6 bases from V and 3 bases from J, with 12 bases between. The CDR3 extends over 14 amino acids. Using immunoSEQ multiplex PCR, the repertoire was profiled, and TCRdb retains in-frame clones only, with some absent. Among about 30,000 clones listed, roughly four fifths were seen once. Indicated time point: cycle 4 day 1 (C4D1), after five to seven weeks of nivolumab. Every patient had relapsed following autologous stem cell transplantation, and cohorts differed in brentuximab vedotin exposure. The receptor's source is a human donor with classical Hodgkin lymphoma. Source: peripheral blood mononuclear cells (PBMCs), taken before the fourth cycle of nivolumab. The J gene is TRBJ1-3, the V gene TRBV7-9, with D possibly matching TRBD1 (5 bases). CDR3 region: CASRPTTVGNTIYF. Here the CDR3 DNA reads TGTGCCAGCAGACCGACGACAGTTGGAAACACCATATATTTT.